A selection of T cell receptor beta chains follows, all from one sample in a study of blood T cell repertoires in COVID-19. TCRdb keeps only in-frame clones here, not all; method: immunoSEQ multiplex PCR. The data hold tens of thousands of clones, with almost 80% observed a single time. The sequenced sample consisted of peripheral blood. The receptors were sampled from a man aged 55 to 70 with acute or convalescent COVID-19. The CDR3 runs from the conserved cysteine through the conserved F or W. A D gene is named only where the DNA matches it firmly. Not all rows give a size; the values are once, few, many and, for expanded clones, a class.

clone_size: NA
j_call: TRBJ1-2
v_call: TRBV4-1
d_call: NA
cdr3_length: 14
cdr3_aa: CASSQSETSSGYTF
cdr3_nt: TGCGCCAGCAGCCAATCTGAGACATCGAGTGGCTACACCTTC

clone_size: NA
j_call: TRBJ2-1
v_call: TRBV4-1
d_call: TRBD1
cdr3_length: 16
cdr3_aa: CASSQSTGTGRAEQFF
cdr3_nt: TGCGCCAGCAGCCAGTCGACCGGGACAGGGAGAGCTGAGCAGTTCTTC

clone_size: medium-sized
j_call: TRBJ1-2
v_call: TRBV2
d_call: TRBD1
cdr3_length: 16
cdr3_aa: CASSDRGRVNKNGYTF
cdr3_nt: TGTGCCAGCAGTGACAGGGGGCGCGTGAATAAGAATGGCTACACCTTC

clone_size: NA
j_call: TRBJ1-2
v_call: TRBV4-1
d_call: NA
cdr3_length: 16
cdr3_aa: CASSQVGPSSNYGYTF
cdr3_nt: TGCGCCAGCAGCCAAGTGGGGCCCAGCTCTAACTATGGCTACACCTTC

clone_size: few
j_call: TRBJ2-5
v_call: TRBV15
d_call: NA
cdr3_length: 14
cdr3_aa: CATSRGGGGETQYF
cdr3_nt: TGTGCCACCAGCAGAGGAGGGGGTGGAGAGACCCAGTACTTC

clone_size: NA
j_call: TRBJ1-1
v_call: TRBV6-5
d_call: TRBD1
cdr3_length: 15
cdr3_aa: CASSYGGQANTEAFF
cdr3_nt: TGTGCCAGCAGTTACGGGGGACAGGCAAACACTGAAGCTTTCTTT

clone_size: NA
j_call: TRBJ2-1
v_call: TRBV24-1
d_call: TRBD1
cdr3_length: 16
cdr3_aa: CATSALGTGGLNEQFF
cdr3_nt: TGTGCCACCAGCGCACTAGGGACAGGGGGCTTGAATGAGCAGTTCTTC

clone_size: NA
j_call: TRBJ1-5
v_call: TRBV5-6
d_call: NA
cdr3_length: 18
cdr3_aa: CASSRFRLDSYSNQPQHF
cdr3_nt: TGTGCCAGCAGCCGCTTCCGTCTAGACAGTTATAGCAATCAGCCCCAGCATTTT

clone_size: NA
j_call: TRBJ1-2
v_call: TRBV19
d_call: NA
cdr3_length: 12
cdr3_aa: CASRQGNYGYTF
cdr3_nt: TGTGCCAGTAGACAGGGTAACTATGGCTACACCTTC

clone_size: NA
j_call: TRBJ2-6
v_call: TRBV5-1
d_call: TRBD2
cdr3_length: 18
cdr3_aa: CASSLATSGGSGANVLTF
cdr3_nt: TGCGCCAGCAGCTTGGCGACTAGCGGGGGATCTGGGGCCAACGTCCTGACTTTC

clone_size: NA
j_call: TRBJ1-6
v_call: TRBV30
d_call: TRBD1
cdr3_length: 14
cdr3_aa: CAWSPGQGAPPLHF
cdr3_nt: TGTGCCTGGAGCCCAGGACAGGGTGCTCCACCCCTCCACTTT

clone_size: NA
j_call: TRBJ2-7
v_call: TRBV25-1
d_call: NA
cdr3_length: 14
cdr3_aa: CASSDSTRAYEQYF
cdr3_nt: TGTGCCAGCAGTGACTCTACGAGGGCCTACGAGCAGTACTTC

clone_size: NA
j_call: TRBJ1-2
v_call: TRBV6-5
d_call: NA
cdr3_length: 16
cdr3_aa: CASSYDGGLSNYGYTF
cdr3_nt: TGTGCCAGCAGTTACGATGGAGGGTTGTCTAACTATGGCTACACCTTC

clone_size: NA
j_call: TRBJ2-7
v_call: TRBV12-5
d_call: TRBD2
cdr3_length: 13
cdr3_aa: CASGFPAGGLVYF
cdr3_nt: TGTGCTAGTGGTTTCCCAGCGGGGGGTTTGGTGTACTTC

clone_size: few
j_call: TRBJ1-4
v_call: TRBV7-2
d_call: NA
cdr3_length: 14
cdr3_aa: CASSLKRAEEKLFF
cdr3_nt: TGTGCCAGCAGCTTGAAGAGAGCGGAAGAAAAACTGTTTTTT

clone_size: NA
j_call: TRBJ1-5
v_call: TRBV28
d_call: NA
cdr3_length: 18
cdr3_aa: CASSQTGYFFNSNQPQHF
cdr3_nt: TGTGCCAGCAGTCAGACGGGATACTTCTTTAATAGCAATCAGCCCCAGCATTTT

clone_size: NA
j_call: TRBJ2-2
v_call: TRBV27
d_call: NA
cdr3_length: 14
cdr3_aa: CASRRQGFTGELFF
cdr3_nt: TGTGCCAGCCGTCGCCAGGGGTTCACCGGGGAGCTGTTTTTT

clone_size: once
j_call: TRBJ1-2
v_call: TRBV6-5
d_call: TRBD1
cdr3_length: 14
cdr3_aa: CASSTAGTGGSYTF
cdr3_nt: TGTGCCAGCAGTACGGCCGGGACAGGGGGCTCTTACACCTTC

clone_size: NA
j_call: TRBJ1-1
v_call: TRBV5-1
d_call: TRBD1
cdr3_length: 15
cdr3_aa: CASSLGQGSSTEAFF
cdr3_nt: TGCGCCAGCAGCTTGGGACAGGGATCAAGCACTGAAGCTTTCTTT

clone_size: NA
j_call: TRBJ1-1
v_call: TRBV19
d_call: NA
cdr3_length: 14
cdr3_aa: CASSMLGRGTEAFF
cdr3_nt: TGTGCCAGTAGTATGTTAGGGAGAGGGACTGAAGCTTTCTTT

clone_size: once
j_call: TRBJ2-1
v_call: TRBV15
d_call: NA
cdr3_length: 13
cdr3_aa: CATSRDYSNEQFF
cdr3_nt: TGTGCCACCAGCCGCGACTACTCCAATGAGCAGTTCTTC

clone_size: NA
j_call: TRBJ1-1
v_call: TRBV23-1
d_call: NA
cdr3_length: 14
cdr3_aa: CASSLHRANTEAFF
cdr3_nt: TGCGCCAGCAGCCTCCACAGGGCGAACACTGAAGCTTTCTTT

clone_size: NA
j_call: TRBJ1-4
v_call: TRBV5-1
d_call: NA
cdr3_length: 14
cdr3_aa: CASSLSSTNEKLFF
cdr3_nt: TGCGCCAGCAGCTTGTCGTCAACTAATGAAAAACTGTTTTTT

clone_size: NA
j_call: TRBJ1-6
v_call: TRBV30
d_call: TRBD1
cdr3_length: 17
cdr3_aa: CAWSAPEPGQGNSPLHF
cdr3_nt: TGTGCCTGGAGTGCCCCCGAGCCGGGACAGGGGAATTCACCCCTCCACTTT

clone_size: once
j_call: TRBJ2-5
v_call: TRBV2
d_call: NA
cdr3_length: 14
cdr3_aa: CASTGQSRGETQYF
cdr3_nt: TGTGCCAGCACCGGACAGTCTAGGGGAGAGACCCAGTACTTC

clone_size: NA
j_call: TRBJ2-1
v_call: TRBV18
d_call: TRBD2
cdr3_length: 16
cdr3_aa: CASSPPTSGGAHEQFF
cdr3_nt: TGTGCCAGCTCACCACCTACTAGCGGGGGGGCCCATGAGCAGTTCTTC

clone_size: once
j_call: TRBJ1-1
v_call: TRBV6-5
d_call: TRBD1
cdr3_length: 15
cdr3_aa: CASSYSKQGSTEAFF
cdr3_nt: TGTGCCAGCAGTTACTCGAAACAGGGGTCCACTGAAGCTTTCTTT